This T cell receptor (beta chain) was found in a study of blood T cell repertoires in COVID-19. The germline V gene has CDR1 SGHRS and CDR2 YFSETQ. V shed 1 base, J shed 6 bases, and the junction held 8 bases outside the gene matches. The CDR3 is 16 residues long. Here immunoSEQ multiplex PCR was the method, and the copy in TCRdb shows in-frame clones only, minus some. The sample has roughly 100,000 clones; about nine tenths are singletons. This TCR was sampled from a woman in her forties or fifties with COVID-19, enrolled during active disease. The rearrangement joins TRBV5-1 to TRBJ2-1; the match to TRBD2 covers 9 bases. The sample taken for sequencing was peripheral blood. This CDR3 reads CASSLSALAGLNEQFF. The CDR3 region has the DNA TGCGCCAGCAGCTTGTCGGCTCTAGCGGGACTCAATGAGCAGTTCTTC.